This T cell receptor beta chain was captured in a study of T cells in Graves' hyperthyroidism and ophthalmopathy. As for the study in general: The initial diagnosis was the point when peripheral blood was collected, ahead of any treatment.

Amplification yielded TCR beta CDR3 regions, with RNA transcripts as the source. In the first-round RT-PCR of the TCR CDR3, the HTBI primer set was used. Using its own MiXCR run on the multiplex PCR reads, TCRdb lists one record per CDR3 protein. The sample includes around 340,000 distinct CDR3 sequences, about a sixth of them seen just once. V was shortened by 1 base and J by 1 base, with 16 bases between the two germline ends. From germline, CDR1 is DFQATT and CDR2 SNEGSKA (reference sequence). The CDR3 extends over 16 amino acids. Each diagnosis drew on symptoms, thyroxine, TRAb, thyroid ultrasound and orbital computed tomography findings. An approximately 10 ml volume of fresh peripheral blood provided the PBMCs. This clonotype has at least ten counts.

The material sequenced was blood. The rearrangement links TRBV20-1 to TRBJ1-1; D might be TRBD1 (6 bases). The clonotype originates from a young woman with Graves' hyperthyroidism that later progressed to Graves' ophthalmopathy. CDR3 nucleotides: TGCAGTGCTAGAGTTCAATCAGGGGAGCGGAACACTGAAGCTTTCTTT. It specifies CSARVQSGERNTEAFF.